The entry below describes one TCR beta chain. The sample belongs to a study of blood T cell repertoires in COVID-19. About the research overall: Sites across the United States, Italy and Spain contributed samples from acute and convalescent COVID-19. PBMCs, B-cell-depleted T cells, or T cells provided the cDNA or gDNA that made up the material.

Germline CDR1 is SGHRS and CDR2 is YFSETQ. Between the trimmed V and J ends, which lost 0 bases and 3 bases, there was a span of 9 bases. The CDR3 is 14 residues long. In the source study's methods: Estimation of nucleated cell counts was performed using reference gene primer amplification. Some clones are missing from TCRdb's copy, which holds only in-frame ones; the method was immunoSEQ multiplex PCR. V and J calls and clone size come straight from that table; D and trimming were deduced from the DNA. The sample lists 150,000 or so clones; roughly 80% were seen once. The sample taken for sequencing was peripheral blood. The chain joins TRBV5-1 to TRBJ1-1; a possible D gene is TRBD1 (5 bases). The TCR comes from a woman aged 80 or older with acute or convalescent COVID-19. The CDR3 sequence is CASSLDRPDTEAFF. CDR3 coding DNA: TGCGCCAGCAGCTTGGACAGGCCCGACACTGAAGCTTTCTTT.